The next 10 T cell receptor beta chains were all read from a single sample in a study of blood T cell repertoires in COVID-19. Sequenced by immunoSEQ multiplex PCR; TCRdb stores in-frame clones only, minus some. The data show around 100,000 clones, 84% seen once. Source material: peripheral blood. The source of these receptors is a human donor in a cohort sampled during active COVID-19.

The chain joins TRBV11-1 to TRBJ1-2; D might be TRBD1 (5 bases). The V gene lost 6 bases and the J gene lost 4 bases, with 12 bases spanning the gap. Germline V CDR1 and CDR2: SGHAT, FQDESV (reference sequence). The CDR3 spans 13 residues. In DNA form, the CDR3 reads TGTGCCAGCAGTCCGGTGCAGGGCTATGGCTACACCTTC. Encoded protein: CASSPVQGYGYTF.

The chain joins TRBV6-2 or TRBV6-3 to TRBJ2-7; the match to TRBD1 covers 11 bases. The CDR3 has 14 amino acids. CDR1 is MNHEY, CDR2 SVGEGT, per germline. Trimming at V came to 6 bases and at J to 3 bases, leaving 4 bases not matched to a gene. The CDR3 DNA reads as TGTGCCAGCAGCACCGGGACAGGGGGCTACGAGCAGTACTTC. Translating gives CASSTGTGGYEQYF.

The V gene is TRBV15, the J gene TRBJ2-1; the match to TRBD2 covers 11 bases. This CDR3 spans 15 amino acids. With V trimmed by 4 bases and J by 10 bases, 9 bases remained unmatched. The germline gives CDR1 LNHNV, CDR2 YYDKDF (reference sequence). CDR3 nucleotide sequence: TGTGCCACCAGCAAACTTAGCGGGGGGGCAGGGGAGCAGTTCTTC. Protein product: CATSKLSGGAGEQFF. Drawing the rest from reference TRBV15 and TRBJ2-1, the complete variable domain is DAMVIQNPRYQVTQFGKPVTLSCSQTLNHNVMYWYQQKSSQAPKLLFHYYDKDFNNEADTPDNFQSRRPNTSFCFLDIRSPGLGDTAMYLCATSKLSGGAGEQFFGPGTRLTVL.

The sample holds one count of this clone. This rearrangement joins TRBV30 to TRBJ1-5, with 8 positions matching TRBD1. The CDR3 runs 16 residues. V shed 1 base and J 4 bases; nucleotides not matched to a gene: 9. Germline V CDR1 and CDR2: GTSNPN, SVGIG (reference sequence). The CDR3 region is CAWSGGWTGSNQPQHF. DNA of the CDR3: TGTGCCTGGAGTGGTGGATGGACAGGGTCAAATCAGCCCCAGCATTTT.

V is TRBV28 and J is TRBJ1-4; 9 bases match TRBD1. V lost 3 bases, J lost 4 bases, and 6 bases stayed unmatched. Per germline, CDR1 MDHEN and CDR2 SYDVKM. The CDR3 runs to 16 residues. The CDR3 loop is CASSFAGTGINEKLFF. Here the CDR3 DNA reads TGTGCCAGCAGTTTCGCCGGGACAGGGATTAATGAAAAACTGTTTTTT. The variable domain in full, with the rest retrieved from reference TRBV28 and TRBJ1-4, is DVKVTQSSRYLVKRTGEKVFLECVQDMDHENMFWYRQDPGLGLRLIYFSYDVKMKEKGDIPEGYSVSREKKERFSLILESASTNQTSMYLCASSFAGTGINEKLFFGSGTQLSVL.

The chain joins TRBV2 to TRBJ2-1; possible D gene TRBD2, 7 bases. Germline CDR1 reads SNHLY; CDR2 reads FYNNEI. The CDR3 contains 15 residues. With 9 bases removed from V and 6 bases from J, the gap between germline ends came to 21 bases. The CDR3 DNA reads TGTGCCAGTAGGGAAAGGGGGGGAATACGCAATGAGCAGTTCTTC. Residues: CASRERGGIRNEQFF.

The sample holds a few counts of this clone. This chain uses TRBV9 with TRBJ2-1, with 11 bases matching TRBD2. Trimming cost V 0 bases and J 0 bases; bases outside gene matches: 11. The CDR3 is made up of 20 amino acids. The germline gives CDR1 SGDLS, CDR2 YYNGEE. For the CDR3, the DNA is TGTGCCAGCAGCGTAGGTATCGGACTAGCGGGCCTCAGCTCCTACAATGAGCAGTTCTTC. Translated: CASSVGIGLAGLSSYNEQFF.

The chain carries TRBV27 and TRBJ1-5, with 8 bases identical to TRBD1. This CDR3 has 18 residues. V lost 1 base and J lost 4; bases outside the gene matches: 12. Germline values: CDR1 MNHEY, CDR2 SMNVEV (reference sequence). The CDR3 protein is CASSLFSGQDVSNQPQHF. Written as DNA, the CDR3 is TGTGCCAGCAGTTTATTTTCGGGACAGGACGTCTCGAATCAGCCCCAGCATTTT.

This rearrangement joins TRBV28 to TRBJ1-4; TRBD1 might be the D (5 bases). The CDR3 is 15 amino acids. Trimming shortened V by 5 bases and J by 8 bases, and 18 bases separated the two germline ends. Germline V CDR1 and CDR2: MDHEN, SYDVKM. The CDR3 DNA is TGTGCCAGCAGTGGGGGGTCCGGATTTAGGGAAAAACTGTTTTTT. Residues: CASSGGSGFREKLFF.

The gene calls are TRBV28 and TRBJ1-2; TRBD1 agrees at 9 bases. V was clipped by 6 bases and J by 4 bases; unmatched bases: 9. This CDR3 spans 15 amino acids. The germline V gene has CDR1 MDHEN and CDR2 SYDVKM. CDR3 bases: TGTGCCAGCAGACGCCCGACAGGGGGTTTCTATGGCTACACCTTC. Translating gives CASRRPTGGFYGYTF.